This T cell receptor beta chain was found in a study of blood T cell repertoires in COVID-19. The overall study: The analysed material was cDNA or gDNA that came from T cells, B-cell-depleted T cells, or PBMCs.

This CDR3 comprises 18 residues. V lost 4 bases to trimming and J lost 7 bases; unmatched junction nucleotides: 18. CDR1 SGHNT and CDR2 YYREEE come from the germline V gene (reference sequence). Per the original data handling: Estimation of nucleated cell counts relied on the amplification of reference gene primers. TCRdb's table, derived via immunoSEQ multiplex PCR, lists solely in-frame clones and lacks some. For V, J and clone size, that table is used; D and trimming come from the DNA. Of over 200,000 clones in the sample, over 80% are singletons; the top ten hold over 0.95%. Cohort assignment relied on participant-reported clinical history.

What was sequenced was PBMCs or T cells enriched from blood (not recorded which). The genes are TRBV5-4 and TRBJ2-1; 9 nucleotides align to TRBD2. This receptor was taken from a man aged 25-45 years who had recovered from COVID-19. The CDR3 reads CASSHRGLVSGRGNEQFF. The CDR3 DNA reads TGTGCCAGCAGCCATAGGGGGTTGGTTAGCGGGAGAGGGAATGAGCAGTTCTTC.